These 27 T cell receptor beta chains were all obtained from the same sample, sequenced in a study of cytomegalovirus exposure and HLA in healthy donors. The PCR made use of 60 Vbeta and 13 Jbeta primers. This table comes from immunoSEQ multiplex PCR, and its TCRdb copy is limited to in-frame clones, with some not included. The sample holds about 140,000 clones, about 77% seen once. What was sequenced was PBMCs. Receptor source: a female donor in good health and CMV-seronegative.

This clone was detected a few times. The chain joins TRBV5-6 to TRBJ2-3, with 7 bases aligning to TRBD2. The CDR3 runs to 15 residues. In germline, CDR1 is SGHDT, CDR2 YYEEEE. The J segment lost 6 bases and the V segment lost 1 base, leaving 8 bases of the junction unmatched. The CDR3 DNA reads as TGTGCCAGCAGCTTGAGAACGGGACTATCTGATACGCAGTATTTT. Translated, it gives CASSLRTGLSDTQYF.

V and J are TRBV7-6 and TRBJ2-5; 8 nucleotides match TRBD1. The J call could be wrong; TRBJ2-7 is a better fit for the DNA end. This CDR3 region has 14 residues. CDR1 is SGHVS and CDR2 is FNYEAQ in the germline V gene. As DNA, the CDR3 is TGTGCCAGCAGCTTAGACCAGGGGGCGAGCGAGCAGTACTTC. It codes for CASSLDQGASEQYF.

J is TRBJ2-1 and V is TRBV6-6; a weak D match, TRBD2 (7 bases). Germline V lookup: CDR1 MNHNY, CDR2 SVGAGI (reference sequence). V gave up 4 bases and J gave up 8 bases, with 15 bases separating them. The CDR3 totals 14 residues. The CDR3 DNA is TGTGCCAGCAGTTGGAGGGGGGGCCGAGATGAGCAGTTCTTC. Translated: CASSWRGGRDEQFF.

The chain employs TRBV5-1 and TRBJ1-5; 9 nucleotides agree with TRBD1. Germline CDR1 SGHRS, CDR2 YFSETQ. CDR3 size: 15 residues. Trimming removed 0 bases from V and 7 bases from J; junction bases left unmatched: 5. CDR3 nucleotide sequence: TGCGCCAGCAGCTTGGATACAGGGGGCGACCAGCCCCAGCATTTT. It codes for CASSLDTGGDQPQHF.

The CDR3 sequence: CASSLPGQGVVGGIETQYF. The CDR3 DNA reads TGTGCCAGCAGCCTGCCGGGACAGGGGGTGGTAGGGGGGATAGAGACCCAGTACTTC. The rearrangement uses TRBV11-3 and TRBJ2-5; 11 positions match TRBD1. This CDR3 has 19 residues. Trimming took 5 bases from V and 4 from J; bases not matched to a gene: 18. Germline CDR1 SGHNT, CDR2 YENEEA.

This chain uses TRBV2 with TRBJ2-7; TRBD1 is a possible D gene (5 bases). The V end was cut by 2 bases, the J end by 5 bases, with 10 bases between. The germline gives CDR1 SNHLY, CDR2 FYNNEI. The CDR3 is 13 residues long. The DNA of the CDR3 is TGTGCCAGCAGTGAAATTCAGGGCAACGAGCAGTACTTC. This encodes CASSEIQGNEQYF.

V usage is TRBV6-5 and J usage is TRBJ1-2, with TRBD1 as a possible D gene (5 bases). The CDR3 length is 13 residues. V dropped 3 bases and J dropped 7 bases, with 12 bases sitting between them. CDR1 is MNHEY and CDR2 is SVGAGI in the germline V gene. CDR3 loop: CASSYSRAGGYTF. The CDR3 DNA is TGTGCCAGCAGTTATTCCAGGGCAGGTGGCTACACCTTC.

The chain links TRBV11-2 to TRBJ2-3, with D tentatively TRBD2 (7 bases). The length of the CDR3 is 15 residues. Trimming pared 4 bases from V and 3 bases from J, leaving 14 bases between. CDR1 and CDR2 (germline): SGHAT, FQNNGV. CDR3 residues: CASSSRGGATDTQYF. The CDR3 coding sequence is TGTGCCAGCAGCTCGAGGGGGGGGGCAACAGATACGCAGTATTTT.

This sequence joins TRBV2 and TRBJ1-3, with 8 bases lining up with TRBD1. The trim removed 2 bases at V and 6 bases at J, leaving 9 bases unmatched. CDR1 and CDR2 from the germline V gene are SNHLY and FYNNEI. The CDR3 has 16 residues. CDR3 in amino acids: CASSEPDRAPENTIYF. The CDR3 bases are TGTGCCAGCAGTGAACCGGACAGGGCCCCAGAAAACACCATATATTTT.

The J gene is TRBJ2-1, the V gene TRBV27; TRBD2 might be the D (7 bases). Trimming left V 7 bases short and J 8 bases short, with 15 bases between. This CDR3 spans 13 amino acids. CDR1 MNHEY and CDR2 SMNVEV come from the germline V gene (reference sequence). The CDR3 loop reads CASTPGGRDEQFF. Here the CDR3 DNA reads TGTGCCAGCACCCCGGGGGGCCGGGATGAGCAGTTCTTC.

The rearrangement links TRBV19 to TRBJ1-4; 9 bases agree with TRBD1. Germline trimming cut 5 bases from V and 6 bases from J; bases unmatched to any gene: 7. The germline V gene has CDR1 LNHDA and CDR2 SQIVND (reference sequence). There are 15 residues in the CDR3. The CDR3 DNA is TGTGCCAGTAGTGTAGGACAGGGGATGGATGAAAAACTGTTTTTT. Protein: CASSVGQGMDEKLFF.

The CDR3 region is CASSQDGEGYTF. Written as DNA, the CDR3 is TGTGCCAGCAGCCAAGATGGAGAGGGCTACACCTTC. J is TRBJ1-2 and V is TRBV4-2; D unclear. The V end lost 0 bases, the J end lost 8 bases, and 7 bases lay between the germline ends. The germline CDR1 and CDR2 sequences are LGHNA and YNFKEQ. This CDR3 region has 12 residues.

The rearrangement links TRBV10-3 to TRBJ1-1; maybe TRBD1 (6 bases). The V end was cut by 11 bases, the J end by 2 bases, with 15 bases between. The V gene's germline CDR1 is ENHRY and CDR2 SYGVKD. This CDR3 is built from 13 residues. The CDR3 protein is CAVSGTPNTEAFF. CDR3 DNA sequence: TGTGCCGTCTCCGGGACACCCAACACTGAAGCTTTCTTT.

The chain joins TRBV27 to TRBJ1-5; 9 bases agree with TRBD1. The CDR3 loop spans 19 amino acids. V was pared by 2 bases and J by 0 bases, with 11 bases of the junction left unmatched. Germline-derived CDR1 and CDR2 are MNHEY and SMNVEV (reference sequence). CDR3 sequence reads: CASSLTGQGSWDSNQPQHF. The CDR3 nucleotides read TGTGCCAGCAGTTTAACCGGACAGGGGAGTTGGGATAGCAATCAGCCCCAGCATTTT.

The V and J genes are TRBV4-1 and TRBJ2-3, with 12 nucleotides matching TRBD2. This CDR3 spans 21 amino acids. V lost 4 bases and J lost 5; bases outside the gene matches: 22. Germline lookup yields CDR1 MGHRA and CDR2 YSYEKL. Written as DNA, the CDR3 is TGCGCCAGCAGCCTCGAAGAGGTTAGGACTAGCGGGATCTCCGGGTTAGATACGCAGTATTTT. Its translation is CASSLEEVRTSGISGLDTQYF.

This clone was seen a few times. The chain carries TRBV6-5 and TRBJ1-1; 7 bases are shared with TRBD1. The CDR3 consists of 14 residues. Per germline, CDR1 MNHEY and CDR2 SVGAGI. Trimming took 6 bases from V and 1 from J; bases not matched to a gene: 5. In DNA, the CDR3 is TGTGCCAGCAGCTTACAGGGGCCGAACACTGAAGCTTTCTTT. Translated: CASSLQGPNTEAFF.

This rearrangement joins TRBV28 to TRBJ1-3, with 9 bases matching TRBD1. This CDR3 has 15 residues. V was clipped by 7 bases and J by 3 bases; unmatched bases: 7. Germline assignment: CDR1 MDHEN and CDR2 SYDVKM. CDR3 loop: CASNPGDRDGNTIYF. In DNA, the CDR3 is TGTGCCAGCAACCCGGGGGACAGGGATGGAAACACCATATATTTT.

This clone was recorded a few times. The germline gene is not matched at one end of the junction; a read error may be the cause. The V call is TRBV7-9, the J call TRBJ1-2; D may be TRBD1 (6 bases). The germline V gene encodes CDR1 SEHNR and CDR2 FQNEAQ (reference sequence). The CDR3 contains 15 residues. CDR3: CASSLAGIRGYGYTF. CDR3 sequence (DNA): TGTGCCAGCAGCCTAGCCGGGATCAGGGGCTATGGCTACACCTTC.

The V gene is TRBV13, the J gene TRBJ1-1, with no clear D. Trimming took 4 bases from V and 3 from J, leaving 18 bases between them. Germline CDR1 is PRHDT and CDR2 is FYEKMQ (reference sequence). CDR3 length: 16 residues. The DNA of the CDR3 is TGTGCCAGCAGCTACTCGGTGGTACGACAAGACACTGAAGCTTTCTTT. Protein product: CASSYSVVRQDTEAFF.

DNA of the CDR3: TGTGCCAGCAGCTTGGGCACGGGACAGGGCAATGAAAAACTGTTTTTT. Translation: CASSLGTGQGNEKLFF. The chain combines TRBV7-8 with TRBJ1-4; 9 bases match TRBD1. The CDR3 is 16 amino acids. J was trimmed by 5 bases and V by 3 bases; bases with no gene match: 7. Germline CDR1 SGHVS, CDR2 FQNEAQ.

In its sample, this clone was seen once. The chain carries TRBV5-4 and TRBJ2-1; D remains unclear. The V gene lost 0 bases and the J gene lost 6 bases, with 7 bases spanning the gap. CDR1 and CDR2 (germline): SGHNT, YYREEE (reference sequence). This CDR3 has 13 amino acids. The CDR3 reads CASSLVASNEQFF. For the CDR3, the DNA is TGTGCCAGCAGCTTGGTAGCTTCCAATGAGCAGTTCTTC.

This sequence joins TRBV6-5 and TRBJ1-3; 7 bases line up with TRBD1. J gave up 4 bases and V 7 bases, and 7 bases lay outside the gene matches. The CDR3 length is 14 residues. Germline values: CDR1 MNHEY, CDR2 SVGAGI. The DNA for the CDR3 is TGTGCCAGCACTTCGACAGGGACCGGAAACACCATATATTTT. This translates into CASTSTGTGNTIYF.

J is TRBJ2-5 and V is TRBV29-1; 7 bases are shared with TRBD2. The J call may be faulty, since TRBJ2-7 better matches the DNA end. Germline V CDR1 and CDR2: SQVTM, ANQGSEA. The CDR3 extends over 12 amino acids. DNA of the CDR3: TGCAGCGTTTTACAGCGGGATAACGAGCAGTACTTC. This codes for CSVLQRDNEQYF.

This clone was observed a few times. For the CDR3, the DNA is TGTGCCAGCAGCCAAGCGTGGACAGGCAATCAGCCCCAGCATTTT. The encoded protein is CASSQAWTGNQPQHF. V is TRBV4-2 and J is TRBJ1-5; a weak D match, TRBD1 (6 bases). V lost 1 base to trimming and J lost 2 bases, with 9 bases between them. The CDR3 runs to 15 residues. Germline V lookup: CDR1 LGHNA, CDR2 YNFKEQ.

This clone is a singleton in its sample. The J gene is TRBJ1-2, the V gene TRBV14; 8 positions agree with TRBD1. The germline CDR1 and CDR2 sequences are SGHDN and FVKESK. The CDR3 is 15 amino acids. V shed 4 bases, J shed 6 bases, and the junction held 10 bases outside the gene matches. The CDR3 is CASSLAEDRVDGYTF. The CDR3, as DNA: TGTGCCAGCAGCCTTGCCGAGGACAGGGTCGATGGCTACACCTTC.

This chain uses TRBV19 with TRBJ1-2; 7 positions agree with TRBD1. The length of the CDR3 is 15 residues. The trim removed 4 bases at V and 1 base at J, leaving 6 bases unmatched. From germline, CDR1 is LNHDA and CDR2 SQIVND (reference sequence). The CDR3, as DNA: TGTGCCAGTAGTAAGGGACAGAGATATAACTATGGCTACACCTTC. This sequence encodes CASSKGQRYNYGYTF.

The CDR3 spells CASGSTGKLGGYTF. The CDR3 DNA reads as TGTGCCAGCGGCTCAACAGGGAAACTAGGGGGCTACACCTTC. V gene TRBV6-5 combines with J gene TRBJ1-2; a possible D gene is TRBD1 (6 bases). The CDR3 runs to 14 residues. CDR1 and CDR2 from the germline V gene are MNHEY and SVGAGI. Trimming left V 8 bases short and J 8 bases short, with 21 bases between.